These 27 T cell receptor beta chains originate from one sample sequenced in a study of blood T cell repertoires in COVID-19. Repertoires were generated with immunoSEQ multiplex PCR, while TCRdb's copy carries only in-frame clones and drops some. The profile shows some 96,000 clones, roughly 86% of them singletons. Sequencing was carried out using peripheral blood. These receptors were obtained from a man between 50 and 59 years old with acute or convalescent COVID-19.

J is TRBJ1-2 and V is TRBV10-1, with 7 bases aligning to TRBD1. CDR1 and CDR2 (germline): WNHNN, SYGVQD (reference sequence). This CDR3 comprises 13 residues. J gave up 6 bases and V 8 bases, and 9 bases lay outside the gene matches. The CDR3 nucleotides are TGCGCCAGCTCACAGACAGGGACCGATGGCTACACCTTC. Translating it yields CASSQTGTDGYTF.

J is TRBJ2-7 and V is TRBV19; 10 bases align to TRBD2. CDR1 is LNHDA, CDR2 SQIVND, per germline (reference sequence). This CDR3 has 14 amino acids. The V segment lost 5 bases and the J segment 3 bases; nucleotides outside the gene matches: 4. Here the CDR3 DNA reads TGTGCCAGTAGTCCCCGGACTAGCGGCTACGAGCAGTACTTC. Translating gives CASSPRTSGYEQYF.

Here the CDR3 DNA reads TGTGCCAGCAGCTCCGGACTAGGGGTGGGTGAGCAGTTCTTC. Residues: CASSSGLGVGEQFF. V gene TRBV7-2 combines with J gene TRBJ2-1; 7 positions match TRBD2. The CDR3 runs 14 residues. Germline loops: CDR1 SGHTA, CDR2 FQGNSA. The V and J ends lost 4 bases and 9 bases, in that order; junction bases with no gene match: 9. Together with reference TRBV7-2 and TRBJ2-1, the CDR3 gives the full variable domain: GAGVSQSPSNKVTEKGKDVELRCDPISGHTALYWYRQSLGQGLEFLIYFQGNSAPDKSGLPSDRFSAERTGGSVSTLTIQRTQQEDSAVYLCASSSGLGVGEQFFGPGTRLTVL.

V is TRBV6-5 and J is TRBJ1-1; D might be TRBD1 (5 bases). V shed 2 bases and J shed 11 bases, with 9 bases lying between them. Germline V gene sequence: CDR1 MNHEY, CDR2 SVGAGI. This CDR3 is built from 11 residues. CDR3 sequence (DNA): TGTGCCAGCAGTTACGGGGGGACCGCTTTCTTT. This translates into CASSYGGTAFF.

DNA for the CDR3: TGTGCCTCCGCGACTAGCGGGAGTACCTACAATGAGCAGTTCTTC. As protein: CASATSGSTYNEQFF. The chain recombines TRBV30 with TRBJ2-1; TRBD2 aligns across 12 bases. The CDR3 totals 15 residues. The trim removed 7 bases at V and 2 bases at J, leaving 6 bases unmatched. Per the germline V gene, CDR1 is GTSNPN and CDR2 is SVGIG (reference sequence). Full variable domain (outside the CDR3, taken from reference TRBV30 and TRBJ2-1): SQTIHQWPATLVQPVGSPLSLECTVEGTSNPNLYWYRQAAGRGLQLLFYSVGIGQISSEVPQNLSASRPQDRQFILSSKKLLLSDSGFYLCASATSGSTYNEQFFGPGTRLTVL.

This clone was counted a few times. The chain joins TRBV11-2 to TRBJ2-3; 11 nucleotides align to TRBD2. V shed 6 bases, J shed 2 bases, and the junction held 4 bases outside the gene matches. The germline CDR1 and CDR2 sequences are SGHAT and FQNNGV. CDR3 length: 15 residues. CDR3 residues: CASSVAGGPTDTQYF. In DNA, the CDR3 is TGTGCCAGCAGTGTAGCGGGAGGGCCCACAGATACGCAGTATTTT. Full variable domain (missing parts from reference TRBV11-2 and TRBJ2-3): EAGVAQSPRYKIIEKRQSVAFWCNPISGHATLYWYQQILGQGPKLLIQFQNNGVVDDSQLPKDRFSAERLKGVDSTLKIQPAKLEDSAVYLCASSVAGGPTDTQYFGPGTRLTVL.

This sequence joins TRBV18 and TRBJ2-7; 9 positions match TRBD1. The length of the CDR3 is 13 residues. Germline CDR1 KGHSH, CDR2 LQKENI. Trimming cost V 4 bases and J 6 bases; bases outside gene matches: 4. This chain's CDR3 is CASSQDRGSEQYF. CDR3 sequence (DNA): TGTGCCAGCTCACAGGACAGGGGAAGCGAGCAGTACTTC.

The chain recombines TRBV7-2 with TRBJ2-7; no definite D call. The germline gives CDR1 SGHTA, CDR2 FQGNSA. V lost 3 bases, J lost 7 bases, and 13 bases lay in between. CDR3 length: 13 amino acids. DNA for the CDR3: TGTGCCAGCAGCTTTGGTACCCAGAAGGAGCAGTACTTC. This sequence encodes CASSFGTQKEQYF. The entire variable domain, with the rest obtained from reference TRBV7-2 and TRBJ2-7, is as follows: GAGVSQSPSNKVTEKGKDVELRCDPISGHTALYWYRQSLGQGLEFLIYFQGNSAPDKSGLPSDRFSAERTGGSVSTLTIQRTQQEDSAVYLCASSFGTQKEQYFGPGTRLTVT.

This chain joins TRBV3-1 (or the pseudogene TRBV3-2) and TRBJ1-2; unclear D gene. V lost 4 bases and J 4 bases, leaving 7 bases between the germline ends. The CDR3 length is 12 residues. Per germline, CDR1 LGHDT and CDR2 YNNKEL (reference sequence). CDR3 DNA: TGTGCCAGCAGCCGCGGATCCTATGGCTACACCTTC. Translation gives CASSRGSYGYTF.

CDR3 residues: CASRASLAGEQYF. The CDR3 DNA sequence: TGTGCCAGCAGAGCCTCCCTAGCGGGTGAGCAGTACTTC. The chain couples TRBV2 to TRBJ2-7, with TRBD2 identical over 8 bases. J was trimmed by 7 bases and V by 6 bases; bases with no gene match: 8. CDR3 length equals 13 residues. In germline, CDR1 is SNHLY, CDR2 FYNNEI.

The chain is built from TRBV29-1 and TRBJ2-3, with D maybe TRBD1 (5 bases). The CDR3 length is 12 residues. The V and J ends lost 3 bases and 6 bases respectively, with 10 bases between them. Germline V gives CDR1 SQVTM, CDR2 ANQGSEA. The CDR3 loop is CSVDRVEDTQYF. DNA for the CDR3: TGCAGCGTTGACAGGGTCGAGGATACGCAGTATTTT.

This rearrangement joins TRBV12-5 to TRBJ1-2; 9 bases match TRBD1. Trimming at V came to 5 bases and at J to 4 bases, leaving 11 bases not matched to a gene. Germline CDR1 and CDR2: LGHNT and FRNRAP. This CDR3 is built from 16 residues. The CDR3 region is CASGPSGQGGSYGYTF. Written as DNA, the CDR3 is TGTGCTAGTGGTCCCTCGGGACAGGGAGGGTCCTATGGCTACACCTTC.

A single count supports this clone. This chain connects TRBV5-1 to TRBJ2-5; the match to TRBD2 covers 9 bases. The J segment lost 6 bases and the V segment lost 4 bases, leaving 7 bases of the junction unmatched. Germline V gives CDR1 SGHRS, CDR2 YFSETQ. The CDR3 is made up of 14 amino acids. The CDR3 DNA reads as TGCGCCAGCAGCCCTTCAGCGGGAGGTCAGACCCAGTACTTC. Translation: CASSPSAGGQTQYF.

The table lists this clone with a count of one. This sequence joins TRBV6-1 and TRBJ1-3, with unresolved D. Trimming took 3 bases from V and 5 from J, leaving 11 bases between them. Germline V gene data show CDR1 as MNHNS and CDR2 as SASEGT. This CDR3 spans 14 amino acids. This CDR3 reads CASSDGEIRNTIYF. For the CDR3, the DNA is TGTGCCAGCAGTGACGGAGAAATAAGAAACACCATATATTTT.

Written as DNA, the CDR3 is TGTGCCAGCAGTTCAGCGGGAGGGGGTACCTACGAGCAGTACTTC. It specifies CASSSAGGGTYEQYF. The J gene is TRBJ2-7, the V gene TRBV6-5, with 10 bases aligning to TRBD2. CDR3 length: 15 amino acids. Germline CDR1 reads MNHEY; CDR2 reads SVGAGI. Trimming took 4 bases from V and 2 from J; bases not matched to a gene: 5.

This clone has only a few counts. This sequence joins TRBV11-2 and TRBJ2-7; tentative D call: TRBD2 (5 bases). Per the germline V gene, CDR1 is SGHAT and CDR2 is FQNNGV. Trimming shortened V by 1 base and J by 4 bases, and 8 bases separated the two germline ends. This CDR3 contains 13 residues. The CDR3 region has the DNA TGTGCCAGCAGCTTAGGGTCGGGGTACGAGCAGTACTTC. The encoded protein is CASSLGSGYEQYF.

The CDR3 here is CASSEVASGAYEQYF. The CDR3 region has the DNA TGTGCCAGCAGTGAAGTGGCTAGCGGGGCCTACGAGCAGTACTTC. The genes are TRBV6-1 and TRBJ2-7; 9 nucleotides agree with TRBD2. This CDR3 has 15 amino acids. The germline V gene encodes CDR1 MNHNS and CDR2 SASEGT. V shed 1 base and J 2 bases; nucleotides not matched to a gene: 3.

CDR3 DNA sequence: TGTGCCAGCAGCCAGGACCGGGACACCGGGTATGAGCAGTTCTTC. Translation gives CASSQDRDTGYEQFF. This chain connects TRBV4-2 to TRBJ2-1, with D possibly being TRBD1 (6 bases). The CDR3 is made up of 15 amino acids. Trimming took off 3 bases at V and 8 bases at J, with 17 bases between the two ends. The germline V gene has CDR1 LGHNA and CDR2 YNFKEQ.

The chain employs TRBV7-6 and TRBJ1-2, with a tentative D call TRBD1 (6 bases). Germline V gene lookup returns CDR1 SGHVS and CDR2 FNYEAQ. The V end lost 5 bases, the J end lost 0 bases, and 13 bases lay between the germline ends. The CDR3 spans 15 residues. CDR3 nucleotides: TGTGCCAGCAGCCAAAGCCAGGGGACTAACTATGGCTACACCTTC. Translated, it gives CASSQSQGTNYGYTF.

The rearrangement joins TRBV10-3 to TRBJ2-2; D perhaps matches TRBD2 (6 bases). This CDR3 is 13 amino acids long. Germline CDR1 ENHRY, CDR2 SYGVKD. The CDR3 DNA follows: TGTGCTTCCGGGGGAACGAACACCGGGGAGCTGTTTTTT. It specifies CASGGTNTGELFF.

The V and J genes are TRBV18 and TRBJ2-7, with D possibly TRBD1 on 5 matching bases. V lost 5 bases and J lost 3, with 11 bases in between. Germline CDR1 and CDR2: KGHSH and LQKENI. The CDR3 runs 13 residues. CDR3 loop: CASSIGRDYEQYF. CDR3 in DNA: TGTGCCAGCTCAATAGGCAGGGACTACGAGCAGTACTTC. The full variable domain, its missing parts supplied by reference TRBV18 and TRBJ2-7, is NAGVMQNPRHLVRRRGQEARLRCSPMKGHSHVYWYRQLPEEGLKFMVYLQKENIIDESGMPKERFSAEFPKEGPSILRIQQVVRGDSAAYFCASSIGRDYEQYFGPGTRLTVT.

The chain uses TRBV19 and TRBJ2-1, with TRBD2 matching 8 bases. J was trimmed by 8 bases and V by 6 bases; bases with no gene match: 12. Per the germline V gene, CDR1 is LNHDA and CDR2 is SQIVND (reference sequence). This CDR3 comprises 15 residues. The CDR3, as DNA: TGTGCCAGTAGGAAATTAGCGGGAAGGGTCCATGAGCAGTTCTTC. Residues: CASRKLAGRVHEQFF.

The chain is built from TRBV18 and TRBJ2-3; possible D gene TRBD2, 5 bases. The germline V gene has CDR1 KGHSH and CDR2 LQKENI. CDR3 length: 13 residues. V dropped 6 bases and J dropped 2 bases, with 9 bases sitting between them. The DNA for the CDR3 is TGTGCCAGCTCCCCTGGACTCACAGATACGCAGTATTTT. Its protein product is CASSPGLTDTQYF.

Concerning this clone itself: This sample includes further DNA sequences coding for the same CDR3. V usage is TRBV30 and J usage is TRBJ1-2; D not resolved. The CDR3 loop spans 12 amino acids. Trimming removed 3 bases at V and 2 bases at J, with 7 bases between. CDR1 and CDR2 (germline): GTSNPN, SVGIG (reference sequence). CDR3 nucleotide sequence: TGTGCCTGGAGGGGCAGAAACTATGGCTACACCTTC. As protein: CAWRGRNYGYTF.

The J gene is TRBJ1-1, the V gene TRBV7-2; weak D call: TRBD1 (5 bases). The CDR3 has 14 residues. V was pared by 4 bases and J by 1 base, with 10 bases between. Germline CDR1 is SGHTA and CDR2 is FQGNSA. The CDR3: CASSSPGGNTEAFF. CDR3 sequence (DNA): TGTGCCAGCAGCTCCCCGGGGGGGAACACTGAAGCTTTCTTT. The whole variable domain, remainder taken from reference TRBV7-2 and TRBJ1-1, is GAGVSQSPSNKVTEKGKDVELRCDPISGHTALYWYRQSLGQGLEFLIYFQGNSAPDKSGLPSDRFSAERTGGSVSTLTIQRTQQEDSAVYLCASSSPGGNTEAFFGQGTRLTVV.

There are a few counts of this clone. The CDR3 nucleotides are TGTGCCAGCTCCTCCGGTCGAGGAAGAAACACCATATATTTT. It translates to CASSSGRGRNTIYF. The rearrangement links TRBV18 to TRBJ1-3, with D unresolved. Germline CDR1 and CDR2: KGHSH and LQKENI. Trimming took 6 bases from V and 5 from J, leaving 14 bases between them. This CDR3 contains 14 residues. The entire variable domain, with the rest obtained from reference TRBV18 and TRBJ1-3, is as follows: NAGVMQNPRHLVRRRGQEARLRCSPMKGHSHVYWYRQLPEEGLKFMVYLQKENIIDESGMPKERFSAEFPKEGPSILRIQQVVRGDSAAYFCASSSGRGRNTIYFGEGSWLTVV.

A single count supports this clone. This chain uses TRBV10-2 with TRBJ2-3; 14 nucleotides line up with TRBD2. Losses at the gene ends were 3 bases for V and 4 bases for J; bases not matched to a gene: 3. The CDR3 covers 16 residues. Germline V gives CDR1 WSHSY, CDR2 SAAADI. CDR3 region: CASSDGTSGSADTQYF. The CDR3 DNA follows: TGCGCCAGCAGTGATGGGACTAGCGGGAGTGCAGATACGCAGTATTTT.